The source of this TCR beta chain is a study of OX40 agonist ivuxolimab in advanced cancers. Study in general: An agonistic human IgG2 monoclonal antibody against OX40 (CD134) was given.

A note on this clone: What it recognizes is unknown.

The V end was cut by 3 bases, the J end by 0 bases, with 9 bases between. Germline lookup yields CDR1 LNHDA and CDR2 SQIVND (reference sequence). The CDR3 loop spans 16 amino acids. Findings and limits, study-wide: Clonal expansion was seen in CD4+ and CD8+ blood T cells by week 6 at 0.1 to 3.0 mg/kg. Average numbers of expanded clones were greater in CD8+ T cells than in CD4+. Among the least clonally expanded were partial responders at 0.1-3.0 mg/kg.

Sequencing used immunoSEQ multiplex PCR; TCRdb keeps in-frame clones, though not all of them. The table includes 80,000 or so clones, approximately 80% detected once. This sequence was found in an adult with an advanced solid tumor such as melanoma, head and neck, liver or kidney cancer. The rearrangement uses TRBV19 and TRBJ2-6; possibly TRBD1 for D (6 bases). The sequencing used CD4+ or CD8+ T cells sorted from blood, collected in a trial of the OX40 agonist ivuxolimab. The CDR3 DNA sequence: TGTGCCAGTAGTATTGGACAGCTCTCTGGGGCCAACGTCCTGACTTTC. This gives the protein CASSIGQLSGANVLTF.